These 3 T cell receptor beta chains originate from one sample sequenced in a study of blood T cell repertoires in COVID-19. Using immunoSEQ multiplex PCR, the repertoire was profiled, and TCRdb retains in-frame clones only, with some absent. The sample includes 65,000 to 90,000 clones, almost 85% of them seen just once. Sequenced: peripheral blood. These receptors all stem from a man aged 55 to 70 with acute or convalescent COVID-19.

The chain recombines TRBV4-3 with TRBJ1-4; 9 bases match TRBD1. Germline V gene sequence: CDR1 LGHNA, CDR2 YSLEER. The CDR3 covers 15 residues. Trimming removed 5 bases from V and 8 bases from J; junction bases left unmatched: 9. The CDR3 loop reads CASSEGGGQGEKLFF. As DNA, the CDR3 is TGCGCCAGCAGCGAAGGCGGGGGACAGGGAGAAAAACTGTTTTTT.

V and J are TRBV18 and TRBJ2-5; D is unresolved. V was trimmed by 3 bases and J by 5 bases, leaving 4 bases between them. Per germline, CDR1 KGHSH and CDR2 LQKENI. The CDR3 consists of 11 residues. In DNA form, the CDR3 reads TGTGCCAGCTCACCCCAGGAGACCCAGTACTTC. Translation gives CASSPQETQYF.

The chain combines TRBV6-4 with TRBJ2-3; 12 nucleotides agree with TRBD2. CDR3 size: 15 residues. V lost 5 bases to trimming and J lost 4 bases; unmatched junction nucleotides: 4. Germline V lookup: CDR1 MRHNA, CDR2 SNTAGT. This chain's CDR3 is CASSRLAGEADTQYF. The CDR3 nucleotides are TGTGCCAGCAGTCGACTAGCGGGAGAGGCAGATACGCAGTATTTT.